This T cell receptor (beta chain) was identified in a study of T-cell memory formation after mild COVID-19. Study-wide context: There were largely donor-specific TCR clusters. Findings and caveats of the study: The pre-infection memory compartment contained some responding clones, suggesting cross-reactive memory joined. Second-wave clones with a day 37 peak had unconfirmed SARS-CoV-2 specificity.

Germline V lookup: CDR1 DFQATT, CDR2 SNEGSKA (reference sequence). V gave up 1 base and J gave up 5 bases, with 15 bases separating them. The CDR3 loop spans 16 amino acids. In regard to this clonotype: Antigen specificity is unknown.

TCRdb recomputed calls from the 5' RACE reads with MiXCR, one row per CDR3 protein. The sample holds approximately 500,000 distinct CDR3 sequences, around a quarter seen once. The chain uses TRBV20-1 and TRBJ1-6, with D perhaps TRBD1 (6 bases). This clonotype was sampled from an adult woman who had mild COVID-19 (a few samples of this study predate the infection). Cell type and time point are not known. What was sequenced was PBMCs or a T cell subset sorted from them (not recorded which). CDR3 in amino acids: CSARGSDSRNNSPLHF. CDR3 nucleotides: TGCAGTGCTAGAGGTTCGGACAGCCGTAATAATTCACCCCTCCACTTT.